The source of this T cell receptor (beta chain) is a study of blood T cells in healthy people across ages. This clonotype was detected only a few times. A sample-barcoded 5' primer and a J-beta primer mix were used in a second PCR of about 6 to 12 cycles. TCRdb re-analysed the 5' RACE reads in MiXCR, keeping a single row per CDR3 protein. The sample records about 1,500,000 distinct CDR3 sequences, 25% to 30% being singletons. The sequence was collected from a woman in her thirties in good health. The specimen sequenced was blood.

CDR3 DNA sequence: TGTGCCAGCATGGACGGTTCGGGGGGGCGAGAGACCCAGTACTTC. Its translation: CASMDGSGGRETQYF. The rearrangement uses TRBV6-6 and TRBJ2-5; 8 bases map to TRBD2. J lost 4 bases, V lost 7 bases, and 11 bases had no gene match. This CDR3 spans 15 amino acids. Germline CDR1 reads MNHNY; CDR2 reads SVGAGI (reference sequence).